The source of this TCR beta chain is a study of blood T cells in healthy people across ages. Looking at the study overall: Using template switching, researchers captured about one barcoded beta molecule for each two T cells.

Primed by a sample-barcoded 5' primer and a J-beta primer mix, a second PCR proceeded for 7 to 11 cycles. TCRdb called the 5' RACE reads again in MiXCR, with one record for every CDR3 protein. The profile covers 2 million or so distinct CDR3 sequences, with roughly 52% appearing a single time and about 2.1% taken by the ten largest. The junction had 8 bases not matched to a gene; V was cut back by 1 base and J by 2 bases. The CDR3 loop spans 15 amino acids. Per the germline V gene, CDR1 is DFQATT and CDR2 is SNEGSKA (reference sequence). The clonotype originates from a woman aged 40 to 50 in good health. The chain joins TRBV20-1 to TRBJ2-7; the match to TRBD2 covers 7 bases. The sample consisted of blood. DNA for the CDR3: TGCAGTGCTAGAGTGGGGAGGGCGAAGACCTACGAGCAGTACTTC. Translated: CSARVGRAKTYEQYF.